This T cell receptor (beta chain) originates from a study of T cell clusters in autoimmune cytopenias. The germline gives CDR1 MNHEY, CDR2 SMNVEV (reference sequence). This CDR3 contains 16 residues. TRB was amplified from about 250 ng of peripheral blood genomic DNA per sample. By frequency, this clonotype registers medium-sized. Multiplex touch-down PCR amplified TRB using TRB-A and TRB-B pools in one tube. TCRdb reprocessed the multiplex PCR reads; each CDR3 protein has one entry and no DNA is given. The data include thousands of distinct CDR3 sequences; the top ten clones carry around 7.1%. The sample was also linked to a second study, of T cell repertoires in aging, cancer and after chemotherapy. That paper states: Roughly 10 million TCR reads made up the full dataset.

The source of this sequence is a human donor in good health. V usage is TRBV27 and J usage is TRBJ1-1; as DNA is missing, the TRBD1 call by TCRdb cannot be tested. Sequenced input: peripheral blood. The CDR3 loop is CASRTDRDRGKTEAFF.